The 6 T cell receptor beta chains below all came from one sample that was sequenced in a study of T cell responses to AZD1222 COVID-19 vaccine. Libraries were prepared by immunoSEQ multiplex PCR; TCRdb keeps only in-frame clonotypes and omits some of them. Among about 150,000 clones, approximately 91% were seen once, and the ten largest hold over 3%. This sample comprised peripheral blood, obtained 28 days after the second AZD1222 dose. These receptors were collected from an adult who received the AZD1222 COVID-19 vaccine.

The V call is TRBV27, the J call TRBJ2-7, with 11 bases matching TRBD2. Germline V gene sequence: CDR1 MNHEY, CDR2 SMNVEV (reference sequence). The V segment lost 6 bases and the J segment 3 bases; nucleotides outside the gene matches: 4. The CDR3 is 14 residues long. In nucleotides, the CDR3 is TGTGCCAGCAGATCCGGGACTAGCGGCTACGAGCAGTACTTC. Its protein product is CASRSGTSGYEQYF.

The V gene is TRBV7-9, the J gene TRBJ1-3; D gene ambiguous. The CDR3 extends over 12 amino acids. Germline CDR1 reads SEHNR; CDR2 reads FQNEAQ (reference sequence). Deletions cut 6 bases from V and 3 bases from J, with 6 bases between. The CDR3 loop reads CASSSVGNTIYF. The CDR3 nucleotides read TGTGCCAGCAGTAGCGTTGGAAACACCATATATTTT. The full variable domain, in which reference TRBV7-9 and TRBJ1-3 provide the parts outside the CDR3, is DTGVSQNPRHKITKRGQNVTFRCDPISEHNRLYWYRQTLGQGPEFLTYFQNEAQLEKSRLLSDRFSAERPKGSFSTLEIQRTEQGDSAMYLCASSSVGNTIYFGEGSWLTVV.

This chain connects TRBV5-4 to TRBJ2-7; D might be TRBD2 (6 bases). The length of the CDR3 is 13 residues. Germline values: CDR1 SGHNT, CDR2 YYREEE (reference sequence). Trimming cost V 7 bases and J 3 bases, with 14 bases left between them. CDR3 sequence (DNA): TGTGCCAGCTCACTGGCGGGGAACTACGAGCAGTACTTC. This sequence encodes CASSLAGNYEQYF.

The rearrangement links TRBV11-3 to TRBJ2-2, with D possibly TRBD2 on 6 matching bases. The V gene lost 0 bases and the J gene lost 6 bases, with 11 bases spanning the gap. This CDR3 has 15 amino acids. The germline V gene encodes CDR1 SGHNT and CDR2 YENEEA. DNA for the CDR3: TGTGCCAGCAGCTTAGATCGCGGGGTTTCCGGGGAGCTGTTTTTT. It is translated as CASSLDRGVSGELFF.

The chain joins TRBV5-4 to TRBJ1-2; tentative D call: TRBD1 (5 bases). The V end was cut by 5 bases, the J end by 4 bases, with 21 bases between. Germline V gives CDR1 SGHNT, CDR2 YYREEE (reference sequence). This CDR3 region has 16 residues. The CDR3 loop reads CASSKEVGQGTYGYTF. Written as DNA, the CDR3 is TGTGCCAGCAGTAAGGAGGTGGGGCAGGGAACCTATGGCTACACCTTC.

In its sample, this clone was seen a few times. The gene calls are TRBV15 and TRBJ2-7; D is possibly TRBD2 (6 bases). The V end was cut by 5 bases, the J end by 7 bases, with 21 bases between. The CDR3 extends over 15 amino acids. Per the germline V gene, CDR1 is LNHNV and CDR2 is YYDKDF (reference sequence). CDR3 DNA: TGTGCCACCAGCGGGGGATCAGCGGGCCAAGGAGAGCAGTACTTC. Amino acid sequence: CATSGGSAGQGEQYF.